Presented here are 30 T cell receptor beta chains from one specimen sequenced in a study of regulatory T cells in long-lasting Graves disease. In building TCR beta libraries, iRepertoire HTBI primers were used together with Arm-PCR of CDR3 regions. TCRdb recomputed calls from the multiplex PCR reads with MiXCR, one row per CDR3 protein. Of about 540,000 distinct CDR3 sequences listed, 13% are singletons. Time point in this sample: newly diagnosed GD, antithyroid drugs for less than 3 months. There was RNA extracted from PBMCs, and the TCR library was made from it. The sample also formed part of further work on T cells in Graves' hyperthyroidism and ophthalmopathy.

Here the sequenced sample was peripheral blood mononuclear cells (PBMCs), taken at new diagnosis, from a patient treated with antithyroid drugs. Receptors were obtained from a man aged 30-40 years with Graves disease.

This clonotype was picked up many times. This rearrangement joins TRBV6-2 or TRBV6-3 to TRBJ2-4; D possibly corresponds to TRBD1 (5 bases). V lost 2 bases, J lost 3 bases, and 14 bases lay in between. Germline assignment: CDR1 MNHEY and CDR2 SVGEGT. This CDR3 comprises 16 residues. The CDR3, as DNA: TGTGCCAGCAGTTACCTCGACACAGGCCTCAAAAACATTCAGTACTTC. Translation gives CASSYLDTGLKNIQYF.

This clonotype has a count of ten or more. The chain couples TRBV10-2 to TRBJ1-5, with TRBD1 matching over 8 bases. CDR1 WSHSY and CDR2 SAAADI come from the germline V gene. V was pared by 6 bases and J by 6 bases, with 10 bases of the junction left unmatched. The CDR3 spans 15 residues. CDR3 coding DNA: TGCGCCAGCAGCCCTACAGGGGGGGGAGTTCAGCCCCAGCATTTT. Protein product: CASSPTGGGVQPQHF.

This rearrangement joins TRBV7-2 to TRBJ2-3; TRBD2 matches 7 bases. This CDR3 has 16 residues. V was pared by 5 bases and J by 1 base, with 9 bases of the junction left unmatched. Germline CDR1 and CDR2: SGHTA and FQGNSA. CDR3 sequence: CASSQGRVLGTDTQYF. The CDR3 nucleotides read TGTGCCAGCAGCCAAGGGAGGGTCCTAGGCACAGATACGCAGTATTTT.

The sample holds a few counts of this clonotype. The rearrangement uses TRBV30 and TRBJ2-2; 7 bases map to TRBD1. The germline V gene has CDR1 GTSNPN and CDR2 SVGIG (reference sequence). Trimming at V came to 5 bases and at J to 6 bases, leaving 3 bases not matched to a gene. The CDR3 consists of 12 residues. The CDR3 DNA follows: TGTGCCTGGGGCCAGGGGGCCGGGGAGCTGTTTTTT. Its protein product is CAWGQGAGELFF.

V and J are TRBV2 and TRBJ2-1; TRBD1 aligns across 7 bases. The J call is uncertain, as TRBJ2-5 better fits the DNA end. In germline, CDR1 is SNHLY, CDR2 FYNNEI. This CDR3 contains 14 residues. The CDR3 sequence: CASSEGGTVGTQYF. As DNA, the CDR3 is TGTGCCAGCAGTGAAGGTGGGACAGTCGGGACCCAGTACTTC.

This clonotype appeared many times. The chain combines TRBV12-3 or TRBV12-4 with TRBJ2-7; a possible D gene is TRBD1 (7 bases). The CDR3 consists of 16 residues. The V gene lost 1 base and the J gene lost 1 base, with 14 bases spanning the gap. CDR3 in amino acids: CASSLGAGQSSYEQYF. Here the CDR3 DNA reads TGTGCCAGCAGTTTAGGGGCGGGACAGTCTTCCTACGAGCAGTACTTC.

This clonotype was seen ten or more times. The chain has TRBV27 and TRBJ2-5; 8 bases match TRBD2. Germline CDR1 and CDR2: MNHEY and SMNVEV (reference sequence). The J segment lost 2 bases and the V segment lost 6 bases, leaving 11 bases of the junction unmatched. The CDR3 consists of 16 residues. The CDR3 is CASRDPPGRVQETQYF. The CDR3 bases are TGTGCCAGCAGGGACCCCCCCGGGAGGGTACAAGAGACCCAGTACTTC.

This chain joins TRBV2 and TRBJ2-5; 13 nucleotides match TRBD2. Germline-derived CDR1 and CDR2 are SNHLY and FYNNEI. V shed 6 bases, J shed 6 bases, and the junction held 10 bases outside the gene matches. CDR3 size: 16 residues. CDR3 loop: CASRTYTSGGGKTQYF. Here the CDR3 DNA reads TGTGCCAGCAGGACATACACTAGCGGGGGGGGAAAGACCCAGTACTTC.

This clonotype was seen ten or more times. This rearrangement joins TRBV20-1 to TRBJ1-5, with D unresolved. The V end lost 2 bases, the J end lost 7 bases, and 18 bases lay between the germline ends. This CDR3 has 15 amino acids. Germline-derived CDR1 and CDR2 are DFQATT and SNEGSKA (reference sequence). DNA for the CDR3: TGCAGTGCTAGATACCCTCCCAATAGAGGACAGCCCCAGCATTTT. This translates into CSARYPPNRGQPQHF.

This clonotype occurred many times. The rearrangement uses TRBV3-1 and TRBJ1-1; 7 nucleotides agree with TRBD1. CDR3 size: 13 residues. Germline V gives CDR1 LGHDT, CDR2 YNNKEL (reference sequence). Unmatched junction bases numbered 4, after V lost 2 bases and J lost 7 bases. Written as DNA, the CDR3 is TGTGCCAGCAGCCAAAGTGGGGACAGTGAAGCTTTCTTT. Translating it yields CASSQSGDSEAFF.

The CDR3 protein is CASSQLTGFTDTQYF. CDR3 sequence (DNA): TGTGCCAGCAGCCAGCTGACAGGGTTCACAGATACGCAGTATTTT. The V gene is TRBV9, the J gene TRBJ2-3, with 7 positions matching TRBD1. V shed 4 bases and J 2 bases; nucleotides not matched to a gene: 7. Germline V gene lookup returns CDR1 SGDLS and CDR2 YYNGEE. The CDR3 sequence is 15 residues long.

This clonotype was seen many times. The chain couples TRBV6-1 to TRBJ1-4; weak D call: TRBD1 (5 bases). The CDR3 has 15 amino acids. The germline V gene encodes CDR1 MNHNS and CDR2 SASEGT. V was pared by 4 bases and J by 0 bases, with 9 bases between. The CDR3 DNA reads TGTGCCAGCAGTGCGGCGACAGCAACTAATGAAAAACTGTTTTTT. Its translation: CASSAATATNEKLFF.

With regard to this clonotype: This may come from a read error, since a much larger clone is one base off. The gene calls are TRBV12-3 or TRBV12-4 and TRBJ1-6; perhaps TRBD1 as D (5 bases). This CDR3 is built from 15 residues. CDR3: CASSSGTFYNPPLHF. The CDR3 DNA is TGTGCCAGCAGTTCCGGGACGTTTTATAATCCACCCCTCCACTTT.

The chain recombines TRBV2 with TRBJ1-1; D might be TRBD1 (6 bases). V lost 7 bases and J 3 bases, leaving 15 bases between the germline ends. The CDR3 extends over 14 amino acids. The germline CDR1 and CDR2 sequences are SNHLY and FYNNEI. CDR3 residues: CASIVQGSDTEAFF. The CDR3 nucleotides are TGTGCCAGCATTGTACAGGGTTCGGACACTGAAGCTTTCTTT.

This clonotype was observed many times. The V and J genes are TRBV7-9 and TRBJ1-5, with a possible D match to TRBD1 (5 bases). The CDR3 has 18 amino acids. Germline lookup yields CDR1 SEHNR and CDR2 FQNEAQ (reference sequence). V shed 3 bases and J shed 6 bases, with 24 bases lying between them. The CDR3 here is CASSLTQRGSGNSQPQHF. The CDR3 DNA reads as TGTGCCAGCAGCTTGACCCAAAGGGGTAGCGGGAATAGTCAGCCCCAGCATTTT.

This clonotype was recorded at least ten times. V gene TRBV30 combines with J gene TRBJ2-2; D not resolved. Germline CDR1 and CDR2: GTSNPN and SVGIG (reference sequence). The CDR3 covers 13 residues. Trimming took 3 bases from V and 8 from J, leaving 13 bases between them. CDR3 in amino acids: CAWRPGPHGELFF. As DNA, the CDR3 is TGTGCCTGGAGGCCCGGGCCCCATGGGGAGCTGTTTTTT.

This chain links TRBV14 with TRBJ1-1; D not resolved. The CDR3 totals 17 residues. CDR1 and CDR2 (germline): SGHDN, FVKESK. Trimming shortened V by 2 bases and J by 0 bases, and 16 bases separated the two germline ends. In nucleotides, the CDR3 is TGTGCCAGCAGCCAATTAAGGACGGGAGCCCTGAACACTGAAGCTTTCTTT. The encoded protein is CASSQLRTGALNTEAFF.

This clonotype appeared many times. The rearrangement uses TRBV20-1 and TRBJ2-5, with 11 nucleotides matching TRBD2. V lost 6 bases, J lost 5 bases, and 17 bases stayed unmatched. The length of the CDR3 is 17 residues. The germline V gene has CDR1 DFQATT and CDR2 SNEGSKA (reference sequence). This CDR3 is CSAGTSGSLGAGETQYF. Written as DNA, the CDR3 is TGCAGTGCCGGGACTAGCGGCTCCTTAGGGGCTGGGGAGACCCAGTACTTC.

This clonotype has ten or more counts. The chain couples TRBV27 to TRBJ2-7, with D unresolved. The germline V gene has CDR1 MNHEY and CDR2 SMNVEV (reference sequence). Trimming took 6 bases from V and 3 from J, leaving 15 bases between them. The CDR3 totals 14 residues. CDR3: CASRRQVRDYEQYF. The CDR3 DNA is TGTGCCAGCAGGCGACAAGTAAGGGACTACGAGCAGTACTTC.

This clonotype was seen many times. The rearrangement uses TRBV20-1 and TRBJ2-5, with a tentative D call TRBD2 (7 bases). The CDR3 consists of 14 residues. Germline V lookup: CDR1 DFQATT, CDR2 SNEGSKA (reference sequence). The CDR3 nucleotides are TGCAGCCCTAAGGGGGGGTCTAGCAGGGAGACCCAGTACTTC. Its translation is CSPKGGSSRETQYF.

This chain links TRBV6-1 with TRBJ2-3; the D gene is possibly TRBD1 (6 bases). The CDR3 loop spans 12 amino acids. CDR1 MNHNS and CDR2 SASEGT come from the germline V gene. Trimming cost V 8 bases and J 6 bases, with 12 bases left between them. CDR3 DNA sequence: TGTGCCAGCTCAGGGGATGTGGATACGCAGTATTTT. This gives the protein CASSGDVDTQYF.

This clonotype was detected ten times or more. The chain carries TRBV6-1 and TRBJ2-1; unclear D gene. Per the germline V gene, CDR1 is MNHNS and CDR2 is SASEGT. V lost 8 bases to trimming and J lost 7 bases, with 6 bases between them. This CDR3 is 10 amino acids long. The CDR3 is CASGRNEQFF. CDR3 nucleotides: TGTGCCAGCGGTAGGAATGAGCAGTTCTTC.

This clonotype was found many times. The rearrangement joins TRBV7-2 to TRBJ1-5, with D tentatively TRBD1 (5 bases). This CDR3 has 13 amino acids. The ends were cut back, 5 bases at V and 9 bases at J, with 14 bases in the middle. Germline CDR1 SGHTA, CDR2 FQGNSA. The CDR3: CASSDDRVSPQHF. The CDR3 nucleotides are TGTGCCAGCAGCGATGACAGAGTATCGCCCCAGCATTTT. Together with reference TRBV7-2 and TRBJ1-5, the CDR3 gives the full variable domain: GAGVSQSPSNKVTEKGKDVELRCDPISGHTALYWYRQSLGQGLEFLIYFQGNSAPDKSGLPSDRFSAERTGGSVSTLTIQRTQQEDSAVYLCASSDDRVSPQHFGDGTRLSIL.

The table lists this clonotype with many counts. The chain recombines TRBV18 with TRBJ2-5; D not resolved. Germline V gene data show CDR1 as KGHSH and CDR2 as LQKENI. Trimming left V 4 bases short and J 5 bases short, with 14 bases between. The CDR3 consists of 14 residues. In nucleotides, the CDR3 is TGTGCCAGCTCACGACGTGTCCAGATGGAGACCCAGTACTTC. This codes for CASSRRVQMETQYF.

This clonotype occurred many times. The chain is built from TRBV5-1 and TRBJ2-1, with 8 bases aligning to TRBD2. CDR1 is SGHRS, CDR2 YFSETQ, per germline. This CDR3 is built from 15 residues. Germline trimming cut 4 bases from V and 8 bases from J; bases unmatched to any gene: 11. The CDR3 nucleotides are TGCGCCAGCAGCCCGGCGGGGGGTACCGTCGATGAGCAGTTCTTC. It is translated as CASSPAGGTVDEQFF.

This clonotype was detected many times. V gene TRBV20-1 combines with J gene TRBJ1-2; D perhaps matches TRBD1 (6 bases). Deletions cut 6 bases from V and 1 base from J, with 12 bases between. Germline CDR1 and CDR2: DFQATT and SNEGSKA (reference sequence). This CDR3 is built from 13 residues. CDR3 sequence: CSATDRNNYGYTF. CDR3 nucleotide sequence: TGCAGTGCAACCGACAGGAATAACTATGGCTACACCTTC.

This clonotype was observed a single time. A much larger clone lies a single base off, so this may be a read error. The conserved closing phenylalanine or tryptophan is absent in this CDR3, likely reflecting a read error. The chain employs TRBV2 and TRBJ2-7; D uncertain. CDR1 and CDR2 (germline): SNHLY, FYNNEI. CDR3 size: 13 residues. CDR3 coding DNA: TGTGCCACCAGTGACCCCAGCTCCTACGAGCAGTACCTC. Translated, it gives CATSDPSSYEQYL.

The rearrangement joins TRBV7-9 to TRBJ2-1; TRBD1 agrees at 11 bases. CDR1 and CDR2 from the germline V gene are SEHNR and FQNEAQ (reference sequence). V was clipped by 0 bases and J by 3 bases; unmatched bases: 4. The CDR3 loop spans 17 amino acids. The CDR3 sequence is CASSLAGQGGIYNEQFF. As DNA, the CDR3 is TGTGCCAGCAGCTTAGCGGGACAGGGGGGGATCTACAATGAGCAGTTCTTC.

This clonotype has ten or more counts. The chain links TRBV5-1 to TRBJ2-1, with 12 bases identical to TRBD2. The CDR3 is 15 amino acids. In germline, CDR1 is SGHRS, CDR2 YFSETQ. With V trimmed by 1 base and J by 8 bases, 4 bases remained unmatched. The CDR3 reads CASSLPSGRAHEQFF. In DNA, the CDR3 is TGCGCCAGCAGCTTGCCTAGCGGGAGGGCCCATGAGCAGTTCTTC.

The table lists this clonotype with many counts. CDR3 DNA sequence: TGCAGTGCTAGTCAACCAAGCAGGGGCTACGAGCAGTACTTC. Amino acids: CSASQPSRGYEQYF. The genes are TRBV20-1 and TRBJ2-7, with D perhaps matching TRBD1 (6 bases). Germline CDR1 DFQATT, CDR2 SNEGSKA (reference sequence). The CDR3 loop spans 14 amino acids. Trimming left V 3 bases short and J 3 bases short, with 15 bases between.